A single sample is the source of the 9 T cell receptor beta chains below, sequenced in a study of CD8 T cells in Susac syndrome. Reverse transcription of roughly 0.45 to 1 ug RNA was performed with random hexamers. TCRdb recomputed calls from the immunoSEQ multiplex PCR reads with MiXCR, one row per CDR3 protein. The data contain about 130,000 distinct CDR3 sequences, about 94% of them singletons. Sequencing was carried out using CD4+ T cells from PBMCs. The receptors were gathered from a human donor with multiple sclerosis.

This chain uses TRBV5-1 with TRBJ1-1; D might be TRBD1 (5 bases). The germline CDR1 and CDR2 sequences are SGHRS and YFSETQ. This CDR3 is built from 13 residues. Trimming shortened V by 4 bases and J by 4 bases, and 11 bases separated the two germline ends. In nucleotides, the CDR3 is TGCGCCAGCAGCCCCGGGACCAGCACTGAAGCTTTCTTT. Protein: CASSPGTSTEAFF.

J is TRBJ2-5 and V is TRBV6-6, with D unclear. Looked up from germline, CDR1 is MNHNY and CDR2 is SVGAGI (reference sequence). V gave up 5 bases and J gave up 2 bases, with 9 bases separating them. CDR3 length equals 13 residues. The CDR3 nucleotides are TGTGCCAGCAGTACCCCCGGTCAAGAGACCCAGTACTTC. Its translation: CASSTPGQETQYF.

CDR3 nucleotides: TGTGCCAGCAGTACGAGACTAGCGGGGGGGCCAGGAGATACGCAGTATTTT. This gives the protein CASSTRLAGGPGDTQYF. V usage is TRBV6-1 and J usage is TRBJ2-3; 14 bases align to TRBD2. This CDR3 has 17 amino acids. The V gene end was trimmed by 5 bases and the J gene end by 5 bases; junction bases not matched to a gene: 9. CDR1 and CDR2 from the germline V gene are MNHNS and SASEGT.

This chain joins TRBV19 and TRBJ2-3; maybe TRBD1 (5 bases). There are 15 residues in the CDR3. Trimming removed 3 bases at V and 4 bases at J, with 14 bases between. Germline CDR1 LNHDA, CDR2 SQIVND (reference sequence). CDR3 sequence: CASSISPAGSDTQYF. The CDR3 nucleotides read TGTGCCAGTAGTATCTCGCCCGCAGGGTCAGATACGCAGTATTTT.

In nucleotides, the CDR3 is TGTGCCAGCAGTGAAATAGGAGGTCGAGGGGAAAGAGGCGAGCAGTACTTC. Amino acids: CASSEIGGRGERGEQYF. The V gene is TRBV25-1, the J gene TRBJ2-7; tentatively, D is TRBD1 or TRBD2 (5 bases each). V lost 2 bases and J lost 6, with 23 bases in between. Germline values: CDR1 MGHDK, CDR2 SYGVNS. The CDR3 length is 17 residues.

The rearrangement joins TRBV27 to TRBJ2-5, with D possibly matching TRBD2 (5 bases). Germline CDR1 and CDR2: MNHEY and SMNVEV (reference sequence). With 8 bases removed from V and 5 bases from J, the gap between germline ends came to 9 bases. This CDR3 is 11 amino acids long. The CDR3 sequence: CASGRRETQYF. The CDR3 region has the DNA TGTGCCAGCGGGAGAAGGGAGACCCAGTACTTC.

The rearrangement uses TRBV14 and TRBJ1-1, with D possibly matching TRBD1 (5 bases). The CDR3 runs to 13 residues. V lost 7 bases to trimming and J lost 0 bases, with 9 bases between them. The germline V gene encodes CDR1 SGHDN and CDR2 FVKESK. In nucleotides, the CDR3 is TGTGCCAGCAAAAGAGGGGTGAACACTGAAGCTTTCTTT. Translated: CASKRGVNTEAFF.

The genes are TRBV3-1 and TRBJ2-3; a weak D match, TRBD1 (6 bases). This CDR3 comprises 17 residues. The germline V gene encodes CDR1 LGHDT and CDR2 YNNKEL (reference sequence). V lost 1 base, J lost 2 bases, and 16 bases lay in between. The CDR3 DNA reads TGTGCCAGCAGCCAAGTGGTGGACAGACAACACACAGATACGCAGTATTTT. Translating it yields CASSQVVDRQHTDTQYF.

The chain recombines TRBV12-3 or TRBV12-4 with TRBJ2-3, with D possibly being TRBD1 (5 bases). Trimming pared 3 bases from V and 2 bases from J, leaving 12 bases between. This CDR3 contains 15 residues. The CDR3 reads CASSFGRATTDTQYF. CDR3 sequence (DNA): TGTGCCAGCAGTTTCGGCAGGGCGACCACAGATACGCAGTATTTT.